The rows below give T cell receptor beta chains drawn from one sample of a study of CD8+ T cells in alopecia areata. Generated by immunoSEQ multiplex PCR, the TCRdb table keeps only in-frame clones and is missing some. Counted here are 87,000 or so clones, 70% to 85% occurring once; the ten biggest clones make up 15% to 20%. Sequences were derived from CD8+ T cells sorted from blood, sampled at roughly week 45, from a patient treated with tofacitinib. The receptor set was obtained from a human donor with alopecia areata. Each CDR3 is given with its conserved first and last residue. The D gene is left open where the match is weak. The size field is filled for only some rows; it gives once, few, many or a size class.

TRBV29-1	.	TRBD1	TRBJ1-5	TGCAGCGGCCGCCCTTGGGGACAGGCTTCCTATCAGCCCCAGCATTTT	CSGRPWGQASYQPQHF
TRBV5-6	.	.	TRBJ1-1	TGTGCCAGCAGCCATACATTGAACACTGAAGCTTTCTTT	CASSHTLNTEAFF
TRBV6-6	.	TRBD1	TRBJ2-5	TGTGCCAGCAGTTCCCCCGATTCACAGGGGAAAGAGACCCAGTACTTC	CASSSPDSQGKETQYF
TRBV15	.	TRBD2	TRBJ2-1	TGTGCCACCAGCAGAGAGACTAGCGGGGGATACAATGAGCAGTTCTTC	CATSRETSGGYNEQFF
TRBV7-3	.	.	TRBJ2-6	TGTGCCAGCAGCTTAGATTTTGGTTCGTCTGGGGCCAACGTCCTGACTTTC	CASSLDFGSSGANVLTF
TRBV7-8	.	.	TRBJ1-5	TGTGCCAGCAGCTTAGCAGGGGTGGGTCAGCCCCAGCATTTT	CASSLAGVGQPQHF
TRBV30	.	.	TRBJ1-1	TGTGCCGCGGGGACGGGGAACACTGAAGCTTTCTTT	CAAGTGNTEAFF
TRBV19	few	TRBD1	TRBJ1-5	TGTGCCAGTAGTGTGGGACAGCCTAATCAGCCCCAGCATTTT	CASSVGQPNQPQHF
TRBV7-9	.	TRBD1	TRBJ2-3	TGTGCCAGCAGCTTAGGCAGGGGGCGGCGAAGCACAGATACGCAGTATTTT	CASSLGRGRRSTDTQYF
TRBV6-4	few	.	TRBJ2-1	TGTGCCAGCAGTGACGGGACGAGGGAGCAGTTCTTC	CASSDGTREQFF
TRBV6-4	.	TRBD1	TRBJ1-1	TGTGCCAGCAGCGGACAGGTCCCAGACACTGAAGCTTTCTTT	CASSGQVPDTEAFF
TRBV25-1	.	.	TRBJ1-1	TGTGCCAGCAGTGAATTGCAGGGTGGAACTGAAGCTTTCTTT	CASSELQGGTEAFF
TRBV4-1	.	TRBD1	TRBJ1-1	TGCGCCAGCAGCCAAGGACAGGGGAGGGGTAGGACTGAAGCTTTCTTT	CASSQGQGRGRTEAFF
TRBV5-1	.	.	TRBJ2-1	TGCGCCAGCAGCTTACCCTCAGGGGCCCACAATGAGCAGTTCTTC	CASSLPSGAHNEQFF
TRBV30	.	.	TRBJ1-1	TGTGCCTGGGGAACGGCGGGATCTGAAGCTTTCTTT	CAWGTAGSEAFF
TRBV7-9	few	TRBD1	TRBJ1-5	TGTGCCAGCAGCTTAGGGACAGGGGTTGGGCAGCCCCAGCATTTT	CASSLGTGVGQPQHF
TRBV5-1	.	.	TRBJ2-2	TGCGCCAGCAGCTTGTGGCAGGGACCGAACACCGGGGAGCTGTTTTTT	CASSLWQGPNTGELFF
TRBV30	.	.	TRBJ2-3	TGTGCCTGGAGTGTTTCGGCGCCAGGGACGAGCGAGGATACGCAGTATTTT	CAWSVSAPGTSEDTQYF
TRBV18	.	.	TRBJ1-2	TGTGCCAGCTCAGTAGACGGGGATGGCTACACCTTC	CASSVDGDGYTF
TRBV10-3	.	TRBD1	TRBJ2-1	TGTGCCGCCGGGACAGGGATCACGAATGAGCAGTTCTTC	CAAGTGITNEQFF
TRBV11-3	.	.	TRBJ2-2	TGTGCCAGCAGCCCGCCGATACACACCGGGGAGCTGTTTTTT	CASSPPIHTGELFF
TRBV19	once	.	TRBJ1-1	TGTGCCAGTAGTATAGATCTCGAGACAACTAACACTGAAGCTTTCTTT	CASSIDLETTNTEAFF
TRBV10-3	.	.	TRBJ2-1	TGTGCCATCAGTGTCGCGTCCTACAATGAGCAGTTCTTC	CAISVASYNEQFF
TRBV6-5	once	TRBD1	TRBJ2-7	TGTGCCAGCAGTGGGGACAGGGGATACGAGCAGTACTTC	CASSGDRGYEQYF
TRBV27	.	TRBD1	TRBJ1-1	TGTGCCAGCAGTTTGAGGGGGCTTGAAGGACCTGAAGCTTTCTTT	CASSLRGLEGPEAFF
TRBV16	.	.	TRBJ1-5	TGTGCCAGCAGCGTGAACAGCAATCAGCCCCAGCATTTT	CASSVNSNQPQHF
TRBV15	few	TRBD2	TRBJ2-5	TGTGCCACCAGCAGAGTCGGGGGGGCCTCAGGAGAGACCCAGTACTTC	CATSRVGGASGETQYF
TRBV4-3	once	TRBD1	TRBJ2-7	TGCGCCAGCAGCCAGGGATCGGGACAGCAGATCTACGAGCAGTACTTC	CASSQGSGQQIYEQYF
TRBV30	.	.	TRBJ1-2	TGTGCCTACTCCGACAGCGCTAACTATGGCTACACCTTC	CAYSDSANYGYTF
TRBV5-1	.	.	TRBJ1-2	TGCGCCAGCAGCTTTAATTCCGCTGGCTACACCTTC	CASSFNSAGYTF
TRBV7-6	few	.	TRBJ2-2	TGTGCCAGCAGCCCGGAGCGAACGAACACCGGGGAGCTGTTTTTT	CASSPERTNTGELFF
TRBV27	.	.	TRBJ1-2	TGTGCCAGCAGTCCTTACACGGGGGGGCGCGATGGCTACACCTTC	CASSPYTGGRDGYTF
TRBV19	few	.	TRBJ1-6	TGTGCCACAGAAGACCGCAATTCACCCCTCCACTTT	CATEDRNSPLHF
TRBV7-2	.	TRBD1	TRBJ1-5	TGTGCCAGCAGCCAGGGGGTTAATCAGCCCCAGCATTTT	CASSQGVNQPQHF
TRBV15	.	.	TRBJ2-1	TGTGCCACCAGCAGTCCCGGGACATTCAATGAGCAGTTCTTC	CATSSPGTFNEQFF
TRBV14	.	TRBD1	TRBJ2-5	TGTGCCAGCAGCCAAGAATGGGACAGGTCAAGAGAGACCCAGTACTTC	CASSQEWDRSRETQYF
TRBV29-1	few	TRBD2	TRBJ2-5	TGCAGCGCCGGAACTAGCGGGGGGCTAGGGACCCAGTACTTC	CSAGTSGGLGTQYF
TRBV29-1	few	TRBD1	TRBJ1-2	TGCAGCGTTGACTTTCGCCTGACAGGGGGGAAATATGGCTACACCTTC	CSVDFRLTGGKYGYTF
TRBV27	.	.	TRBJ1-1	TGTGCCAGCATAGACTTGTTTCGGGGGAGTGGAACTGAAGCTTTCTTT	CASIDLFRGSGTEAFF
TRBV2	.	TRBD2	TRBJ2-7	TGTGCCAGCATTCCAGGACTAGCGGCTCCCGAATTC	CASIPGLAAPEF
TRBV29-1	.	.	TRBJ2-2	TGCAGCGTTGAAATGGGGCCCGGGGAGCTGTTTTTT	CSVEMGPGELFF
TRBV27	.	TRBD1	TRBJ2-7	TGTGCCAGCAGCTCCGGACAGGGCAGTACTGAGGAGCAGTACTTC	CASSSGQGSTEEQYF
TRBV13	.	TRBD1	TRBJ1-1	TGTGCCAGCAGCTTAGTGGGGACAGGGAATACTGAAGCTTTCTTT	CASSLVGTGNTEAFF
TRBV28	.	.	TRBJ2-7	TGTGCCAGCACCCTGGACGGGAACTACGAGCAGTACTTC	CASTLDGNYEQYF
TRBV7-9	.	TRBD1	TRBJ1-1	TGTGCCAGCAGCTTATCTAGGACAGGTCGTTTAACTGAAGCTTTCTTT	CASSLSRTGRLTEAFF
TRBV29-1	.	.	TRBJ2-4	TGCAGCGTTGTGGGCGGGGACAAAAACATTCAGTACTTC	CSVVGGDKNIQYF
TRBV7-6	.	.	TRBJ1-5	TGTGCCAGCAGCTCTTGGGGGGACCAGCCCCAGCATTTT	CASSSWGDQPQHF
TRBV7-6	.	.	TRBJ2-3	TGTGCCAGCAGCGTACTAGCTTACACGGGGACAGATACGCAGTATTTT	CASSVLAYTGTDTQYF
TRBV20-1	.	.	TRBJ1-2	TGCAGTGCTAGACAGGGAGGCGGCTACACCTTC	CSARQGGGYTF
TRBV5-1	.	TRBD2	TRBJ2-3	TGCGCCAGCAGCTCCGAAGCGGGAGCGCAGTATTTT	CASSSEAGAQYF
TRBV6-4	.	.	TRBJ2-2	TGTGCCAGCAGTGACTCGGGGACCGGGGAGCTGTTTTTT	CASSDSGTGELFF
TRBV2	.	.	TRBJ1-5	TGTGCCAGCAGTGCGAACAATCAGCCCCAGCATTTT	CASSANNQPQHF